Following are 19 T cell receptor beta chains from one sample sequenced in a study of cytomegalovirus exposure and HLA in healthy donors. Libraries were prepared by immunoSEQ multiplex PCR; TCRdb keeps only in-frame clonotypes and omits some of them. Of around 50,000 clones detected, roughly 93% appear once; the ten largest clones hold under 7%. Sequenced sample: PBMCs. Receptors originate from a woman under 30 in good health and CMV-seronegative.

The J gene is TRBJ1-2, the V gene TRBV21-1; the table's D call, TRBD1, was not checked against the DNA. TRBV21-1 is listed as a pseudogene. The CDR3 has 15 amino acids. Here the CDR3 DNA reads TGTGCCAGCAGCACCCGACAGGGATCTAACTATGGCTACACCTTC. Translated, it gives CASSTRQGSNYGYTF.

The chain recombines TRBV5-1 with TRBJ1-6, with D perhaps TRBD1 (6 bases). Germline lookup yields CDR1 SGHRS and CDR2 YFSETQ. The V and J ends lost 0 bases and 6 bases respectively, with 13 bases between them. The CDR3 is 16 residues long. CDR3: CASSLGRLGANSPLHF. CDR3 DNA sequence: TGCGCCAGCAGCTTGGGACGTTTGGGGGCTAATTCACCCCTCCACTTT.

The DNA for the CDR3 is TGCGCCAGCAGCTTGAGTGACAGGACCGGGGAGCTGTTTTTT. This codes for CASSLSDRTGELFF. The V call is TRBV5-1, the J call TRBJ2-2, with D perhaps matching TRBD1 (6 bases). The germline CDR1 and CDR2 sequences are SGHRS and YFSETQ. Between the trimmed V and J ends, which lost 1 base and 5 bases, there was a span of 9 bases. The CDR3 extends over 14 amino acids.

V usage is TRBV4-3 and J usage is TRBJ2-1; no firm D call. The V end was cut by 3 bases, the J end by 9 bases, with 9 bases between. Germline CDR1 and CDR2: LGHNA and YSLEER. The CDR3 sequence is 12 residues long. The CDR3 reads CASSHRSGEQFF. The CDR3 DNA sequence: TGCGCCAGCAGCCATCGATCCGGTGAGCAGTTCTTC.

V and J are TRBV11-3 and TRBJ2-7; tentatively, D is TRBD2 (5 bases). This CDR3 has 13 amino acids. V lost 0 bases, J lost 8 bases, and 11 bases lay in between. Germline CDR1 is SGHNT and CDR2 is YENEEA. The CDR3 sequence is CASSLEAASKQYF. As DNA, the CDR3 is TGTGCCAGCAGCTTAGAGGCGGCTAGCAAGCAGTACTTC.

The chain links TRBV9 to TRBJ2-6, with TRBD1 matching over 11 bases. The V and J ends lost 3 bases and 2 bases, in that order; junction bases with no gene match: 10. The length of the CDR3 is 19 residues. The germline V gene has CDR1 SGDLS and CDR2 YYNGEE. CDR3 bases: TGTGCCAGCAGCGGCGGACAGGGGGCGCGTCCGGCTGGGGCCAACGTCCTGACTTTC. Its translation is CASSGGQGARPAGANVLTF. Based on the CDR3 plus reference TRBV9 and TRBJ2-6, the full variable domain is DSGVTQTPKHLITATGQRVTLRCSPRSGDLSVYWYQQSLDQGLQFLIQYYNGEERAKGNILERFSAQQFPDLHSELNLSSLELGDSALYFCASSGGQGARPAGANVLTFGAGSRLTVL.

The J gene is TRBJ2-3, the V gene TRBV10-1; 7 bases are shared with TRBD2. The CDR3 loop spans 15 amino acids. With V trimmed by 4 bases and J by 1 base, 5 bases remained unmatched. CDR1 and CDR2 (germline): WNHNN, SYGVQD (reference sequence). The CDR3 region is CASSGLTSGTDTQYF. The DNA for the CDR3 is TGCGCCAGCAGTGGACTTACTAGCGGCACAGATACGCAGTATTTT.

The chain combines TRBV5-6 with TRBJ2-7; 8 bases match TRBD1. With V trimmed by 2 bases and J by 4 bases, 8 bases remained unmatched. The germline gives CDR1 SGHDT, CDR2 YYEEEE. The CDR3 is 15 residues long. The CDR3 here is CASSFVYDRGYEQYF. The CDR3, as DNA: TGTGCCAGCAGCTTTGTTTATGACAGGGGATACGAGCAGTACTTC.

Here the CDR3 reads CASSAQGWGEQYV. The CDR3, as DNA: TGTGCCAGTAGCGCACAGGGGTGGGGCGAGCAGTACGTC. The rearrangement links TRBV19 to TRBJ2-7; TRBD1 matches at 7 bases. The length of the CDR3 is 13 residues. Trimming cost V 6 bases and J 6 bases; bases outside gene matches: 8. The V gene's germline CDR1 is LNHDA and CDR2 SQIVND (reference sequence).

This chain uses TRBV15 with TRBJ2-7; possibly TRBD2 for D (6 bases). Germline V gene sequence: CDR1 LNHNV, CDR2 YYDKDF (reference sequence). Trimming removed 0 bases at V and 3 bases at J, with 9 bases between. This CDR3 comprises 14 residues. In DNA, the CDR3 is TGTGCCACCAGCAGAGAGCGGGAAAGCTACGAGCAGTACGTC. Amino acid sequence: CATSRERESYEQYV.

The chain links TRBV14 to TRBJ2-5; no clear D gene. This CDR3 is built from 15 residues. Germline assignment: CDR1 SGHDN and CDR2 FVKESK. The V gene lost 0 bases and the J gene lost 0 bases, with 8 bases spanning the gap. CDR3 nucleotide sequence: TGTGCCAGCAGCCAAGATGCGCTTTACCAAGAGACCCAGTACTTC. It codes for CASSQDALYQETQYF.

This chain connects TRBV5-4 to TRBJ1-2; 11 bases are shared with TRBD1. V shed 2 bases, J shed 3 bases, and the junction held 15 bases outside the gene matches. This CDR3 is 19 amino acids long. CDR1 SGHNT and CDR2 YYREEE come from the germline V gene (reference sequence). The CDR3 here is CASSLLGNGQGAYDYGYTF. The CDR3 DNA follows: TGTGCCAGCAGCTTACTGGGGAATGGACAGGGGGCGTATGACTATGGCTACACCTTC.

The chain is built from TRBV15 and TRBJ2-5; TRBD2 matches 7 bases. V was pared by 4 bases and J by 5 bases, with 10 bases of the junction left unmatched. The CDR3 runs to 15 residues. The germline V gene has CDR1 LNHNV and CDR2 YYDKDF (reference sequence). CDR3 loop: CATSNTAGAAETQYF. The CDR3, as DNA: TGTGCCACCAGCAATACCGCGGGAGCGGCGGAGACCCAGTACTTC.

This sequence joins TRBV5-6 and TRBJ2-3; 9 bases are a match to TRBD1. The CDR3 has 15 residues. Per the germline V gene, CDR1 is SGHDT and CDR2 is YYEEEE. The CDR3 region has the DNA TGTGCTTCACAGCTTGGGGGACAGGGTGCGAATACGCAGTATTTT. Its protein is CASQLGGQGANTQYF.

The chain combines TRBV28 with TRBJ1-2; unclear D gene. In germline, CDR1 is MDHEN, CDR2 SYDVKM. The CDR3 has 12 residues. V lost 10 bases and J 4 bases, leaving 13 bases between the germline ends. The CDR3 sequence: CAIFEGSYGYTF. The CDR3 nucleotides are TGTGCCATCTTCGAGGGAAGCTATGGCTACACCTTC.

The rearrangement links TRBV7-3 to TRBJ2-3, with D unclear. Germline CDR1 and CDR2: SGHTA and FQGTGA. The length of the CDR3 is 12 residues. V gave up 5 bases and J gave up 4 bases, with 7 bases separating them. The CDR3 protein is CASSLFSDTQYF. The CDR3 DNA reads TGTGCCAGCAGCCTATTTTCAGATACGCAGTATTTT.

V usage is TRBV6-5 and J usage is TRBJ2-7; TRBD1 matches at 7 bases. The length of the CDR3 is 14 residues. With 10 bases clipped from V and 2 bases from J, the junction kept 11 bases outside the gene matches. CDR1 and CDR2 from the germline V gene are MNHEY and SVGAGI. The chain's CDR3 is CATRTSDRTYEQYV. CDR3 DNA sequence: TGTGCCACCCGTACGTCGGACAGGACCTACGAGCAGTACGTC.

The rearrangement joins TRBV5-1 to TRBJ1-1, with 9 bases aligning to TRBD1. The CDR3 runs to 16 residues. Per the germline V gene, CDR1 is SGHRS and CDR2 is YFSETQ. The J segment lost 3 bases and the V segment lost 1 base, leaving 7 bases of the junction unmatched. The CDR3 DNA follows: TGCGCCAGCAGCTTGTCGACAGGGGGTGAATACACTGAAGCTTTCTTT. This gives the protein CASSLSTGGEYTEAFF.

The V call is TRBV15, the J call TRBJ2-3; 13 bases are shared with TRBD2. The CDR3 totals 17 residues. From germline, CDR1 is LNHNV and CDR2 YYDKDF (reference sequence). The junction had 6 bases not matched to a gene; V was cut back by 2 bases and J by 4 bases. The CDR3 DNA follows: TGTGCCACCAGCAGATCCGGGACTAGCGGGAATTCAGATACGCAGTATTTT. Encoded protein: CATSRSGTSGNSDTQYF.